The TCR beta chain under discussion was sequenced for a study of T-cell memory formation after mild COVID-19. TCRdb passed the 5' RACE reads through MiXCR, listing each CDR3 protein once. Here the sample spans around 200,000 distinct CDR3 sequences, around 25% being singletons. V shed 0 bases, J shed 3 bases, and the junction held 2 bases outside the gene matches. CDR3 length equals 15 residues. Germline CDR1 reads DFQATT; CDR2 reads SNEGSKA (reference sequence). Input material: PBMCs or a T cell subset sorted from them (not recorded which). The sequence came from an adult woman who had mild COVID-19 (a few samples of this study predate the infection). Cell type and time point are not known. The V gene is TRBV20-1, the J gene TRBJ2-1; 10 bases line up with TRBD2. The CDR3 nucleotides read TGCAGTGCTAGAGATCAGCGGGAGGGCTACAATGAGCAGTTCTTC. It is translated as CSARDQREGYNEQFF.